Detailed here is one TCR beta chain. Deep-level settings were used for running the assay. Original methodology: Owing to the provision of junction-only sequences devoid of quality scores by immunoSEQ, filtering differed. The data were produced by immunoSEQ multiplex PCR, yet TCRdb's version contains in-frame clones alone and is incomplete. D and trimming come from the DNA, and the V and J calls and clone size come from that table. The table includes 2 million to 2.5 million clones, 85% to 95% detected once. Germline V gene lookup returns CDR1 LNHDA and CDR2 SQIVND (reference sequence). Trimming stripped 5 bases from V and 1 base from J, with 5 bases between. The CDR3 extends over 13 amino acids. This specimen comes from a study of shared clonotypes between healthy human individuals. Looking at the study overall: Three CD4 naive, three CD4 memory, two CD8 naive and one CD8 memory plate were used per donor.

The receptor was derived from a man aged 18 to 29 in good health. Some clones in this sample may be carry-over from other donors' samples. J is TRBJ2-2 and V is TRBV19; D is ambiguous. Material: naive CD4+ T cells from PBMCs. The sample's subset: CD45RA+ positively selected. CDR3 in DNA: TGTGCCAGTAGTCGCGGGAACACCGGGGAGCTGTTTTTT. It translates to CASSRGNTGELFF.